This record covers a single T cell receptor beta chain. Its antigen is currently not known. Within one base of it there is no much larger clone, and no base qualities were kept. The sample originates from a study of long-term antiretroviral therapy in people with HIV (dated by TCRdb to between 2021 and 2024). In the study overall: Collection of the earliest samples took place about a decade ahead of the 2015 WHO recommendation for immediate ART, at a time when ART was typically delayed until CD4 counts fell. A total of roughly 200 cryopreserved PBMC samples came from 25 to 35 adults with confirmed HIV infection and were collected serially over a mean of roughly six years (range 1-12). This retrospective serial study examined whether starting ART and sustained HIV suppression were associated with changes in the composition and diversity of the TRB repertoire in peripheral blood. Test extractions of a monoclonal T-cell line alongside some 35 polyclonal samples showed no cross-contamination during QIAcube processing. Among the roughly 30 participants with HIV, more than ten were female.

From a lookup of the germline V gene (reference sequence), CDR1 and CDR2 are SEHNR and FQNEAQ. The CDR3 holds 15 amino acids from the cysteine to the phenylalanine. The CDR3 DNA has 45 bases and is translated from base 1. The germline V end is reduced by 5 bases and the J end by 8 bases; junction bases left unmatched: 5. Inclusion was restricted to participants for whom at least one PBMC sample before ART initiation and at least two post-ART samples were available. All participants with HIV were treated in the United States of America. Cryopreserved samples of about 1-11 million PBMC were thawed and washed before DNA extraction. At the time of the earliest PBMC sample, participants with HIV were aged between about 23 and 54 years. PBMC samples from each participant spanned 1-4 timepoints before ART initiation and 2-8 timepoints after ART initiation, with a median of 7 samples. Serial HIV viral load, CD4+ T-cell count, ART history and demographic data were obtained for every participant. Genomic DNA was extracted from unsorted PBMC with a Qiagen kit on a QIAcube, with processing performed in batches of 12 samples.

On the study overall, not on this receptor specifically: Limited PBMC availability meant only the TCR beta chain was sequenced, without alpha chain pairing. The repertoire was dominated across all time points by expanded TRB clones identified before ART initiation, although this dominance was seen to fluctuate and to decrease in many PLHIV after ART. ART initiation was associated with a significant increase in TRB diversity, but diversity stayed significantly below transplant donor controls even after long-term ART. The samples span the years 2004 to 2017, and the ART regimens used at that time may not be as effective as current regimens. Because cell numbers in pre-ART samples were limited, unsorted PBMC were profiled instead of sorted CD4+ and CD8+ T cells. CDR3 length ranges in HIV repertoires were narrower than in controls, and network structure suggested an antigen-experienced repertoire with only a slight naive shift after ART. No data were available on ART adherence, viral resistance or therapy changes, limiting inferences about post-ART repertoire changes.

The immunoSEQ hsTCRB v3.0 assay was used at survey level resolution to sequence the TRB variable region. A depth of about 35,000-50,000 T-cell genomes per sample was targeted for TRB sequencing. An Illumina MiSeq with a v3 150-cycle kit was used to sequence the pooled TRB libraries. Turning to the authors' computational methods: Repertoire analysis was performed in R inside a reproducible Nextflow workflow that covered QC, data transformation and analysis. Custom analyses were implemented in LymphoSeq2, an R package for AIRR-Seq data exploration. A few samples that produced fewer than 5000 total TRB sequences were removed, so 190 or so HIV repertoires were analyzed. Among the approximately 200 retained HIV repertoires, about 60 were collected before ART initiation and fewer than 150 were collected after ART initiation. Repertoires were downsampled to 5000 TRB nucleotide sequences, and summary statistics were averaged over 100 downsampling iterations. Only TRB sequences with CDR3 regions of at least seven amino acids were retained for analysis. Diversity was assessed using a clonality score derived from Shannon entropy and using the Gini coefficient. In the repertoire networks, any two of the top 5000 CDR3 amino acid sequences were linked whenever the two sequences differed by an edit distance of one. GLIPH2 predicted antigen specificity groups and MHC restriction for TRB CDR3 amino acid sequences. Known CMV, EBV, HIV or tissue antigen associations were flagged by matching CDR3 amino acid sequences against VDJdb and McPAS-TCR. Pre-ART, post-ART and control groups were compared with Wilcoxon signed-rank tests and Holm-Bonferroni correction. Imported from immuneACCESS, the table was reduced by TCRdb to in-frame sequences with V and J called. These copies leave out some clones; in studies compared against another copy, an unresolved V gene accounts for under half, and the cause of the remainder is not known. V and J calls and clone size are as listed in that table; D and trimming were resolved from the DNA. The sample yields tens of thousands of clones; 76% were counted once. Of the sample, 11% is held by the ten largest clones.

This TCR derives from a woman aged 40 to 55 with HIV. Specimen: unsorted PBMCs, collected 1.1 years before starting antiretroviral therapy. This sequence uses TRBV7-9 and TRBJ2-1; 14 bases in the middle match TRBD2. The base sequence is TGTGCCAGCAGCCCCCGACTAGCGGGAGGGTATGAGCAGTTCTTC. Its translation reads: CASSPRLAGGYEQFF. The reference TRBV7-9 and TRBJ2-1 proteins fill in what lies around the CDR3, so the full variable domain reads DTGVSQNPRHKITKRGQNVTFRCDPISEHNRLYWYRQTLGQGPEFLTYFQNEAQLEKSRLLSDRFSAERPKGSFSTLEIQRTEQGDSAMYLCASSPRLAGGYEQFFGPGTRLTVL.